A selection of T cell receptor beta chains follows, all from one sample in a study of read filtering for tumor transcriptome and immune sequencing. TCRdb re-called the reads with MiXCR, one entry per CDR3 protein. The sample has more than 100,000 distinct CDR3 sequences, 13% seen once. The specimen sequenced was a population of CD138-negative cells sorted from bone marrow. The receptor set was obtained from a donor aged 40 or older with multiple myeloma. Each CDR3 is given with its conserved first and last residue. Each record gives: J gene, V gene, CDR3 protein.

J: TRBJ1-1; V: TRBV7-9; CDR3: CASSPRTANTEAFF
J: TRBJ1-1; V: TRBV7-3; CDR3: CASSLMAAENTEAFF
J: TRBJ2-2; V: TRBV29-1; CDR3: CSGAENTGELFF
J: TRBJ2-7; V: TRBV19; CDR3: CASSLDRASYEQYF
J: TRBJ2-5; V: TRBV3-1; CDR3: CASSQLNPGTGLLRETQYF
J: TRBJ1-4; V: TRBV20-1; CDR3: CSAREGAVTNEKLFF
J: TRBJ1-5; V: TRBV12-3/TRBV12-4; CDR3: CASSSGTGIEYQPQHF
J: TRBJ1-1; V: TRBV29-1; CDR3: CSDTANTEAFF
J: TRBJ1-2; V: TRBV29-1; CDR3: CSVVAGTDYGYTF
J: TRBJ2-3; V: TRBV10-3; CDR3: CAISESSTSTDTQYF
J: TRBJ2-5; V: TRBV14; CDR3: CASSDRNQETQYF
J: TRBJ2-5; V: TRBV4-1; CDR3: CASSLGTGETQYF
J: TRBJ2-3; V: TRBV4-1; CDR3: CASSQGRLDTQYF
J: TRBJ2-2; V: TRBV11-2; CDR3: CASSINANTGELFF
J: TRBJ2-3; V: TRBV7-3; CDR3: CASSSSRDRATDTQYF
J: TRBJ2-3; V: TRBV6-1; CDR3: CVSSFRYLTDTQYF
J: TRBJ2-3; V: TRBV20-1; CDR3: CSARGTGTVTQYF
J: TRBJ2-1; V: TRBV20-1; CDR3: CSAREPYSPRRTYEQFF
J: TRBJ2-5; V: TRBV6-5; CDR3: CASRRRGSTETQYF
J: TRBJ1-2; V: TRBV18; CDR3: CASPSTATAHYGYTF
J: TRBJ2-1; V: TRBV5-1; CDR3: CASSLVQGAGGEQFF
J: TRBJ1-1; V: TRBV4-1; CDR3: CASSQTVLTEAFF
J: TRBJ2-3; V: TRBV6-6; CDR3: CASWSTSPDTQYF
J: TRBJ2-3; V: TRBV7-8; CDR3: CASSLSLGSVADTQYF
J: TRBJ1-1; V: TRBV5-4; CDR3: CASSLAGTLTEAFF
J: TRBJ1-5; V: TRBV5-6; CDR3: CASSQGLGIGPQHF
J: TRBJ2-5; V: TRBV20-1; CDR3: CSAGPARSPQETQYF
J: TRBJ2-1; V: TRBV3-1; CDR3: CASSQGLGLVGYNEQFF
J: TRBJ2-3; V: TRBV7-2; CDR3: CASSLQGGASTDTQYF
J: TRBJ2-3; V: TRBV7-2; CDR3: CASSLDFTDTQYF
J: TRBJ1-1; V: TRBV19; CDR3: CASTTTGGVTEAFF
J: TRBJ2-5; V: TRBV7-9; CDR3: CASSLENVVRAETQYF